This T cell receptor beta chain came from a study of cytomegalovirus exposure and HLA in healthy donors. This clone has more than one count but fewer than ten. The PCR ran on 60 Vbeta and 13 Jbeta primers. Sequencing was performed with immunoSEQ multiplex PCR; in TCRdb, only in-frame clones are kept and a portion is missing. The table shows around 70,000 clones, with roughly 70% occurring only once. The source material was PBMCs. The TCR originated in a man in his fifties or sixties in good health and CMV-seropositive.

Here the CDR3 reads CASSFGTVPYEQYF. CDR3 DNA: TGCGCCAGCAGCTTTGGGACAGTACCATACGAGCAGTACTTC. The chain joins TRBV5-1 to TRBJ2-7; 7 positions match TRBD1. This CDR3 region has 14 residues. CDR1 is SGHRS and CDR2 is YFSETQ in the germline V gene. V was clipped by 2 bases and J by 4 bases; unmatched bases: 6.